This TCR beta chain is drawn from a study of shared clonotypes between healthy human individuals. Overall study findings and caveats: On the whole, naive subsets had larger estimated richness than memory subsets had. Around 5% of naive CD4 clonotypes were shared across several donors.

CD45RO-negative CD8 cells positively selected for CCR7 made up the naive population, which excluded terminally differentiated effector memory CD45RA+ cells. With regard to this clone: What it recognizes is unknown.

Sequencing was performed with immunoSEQ multiplex PCR; in TCRdb, only in-frame clones are kept and a portion is missing. The table has some 2,100,000 clones, 85% to 95% seen once; the top ten hold roughly 1.8%. The germline V gene has CDR1 MNHEY and CDR2 SMNVEV (reference sequence). The V gene end was trimmed by 5 bases and the J gene end by 4 bases; junction bases not matched to a gene: 9. This CDR3 is 16 amino acids long. The receptor's source is a man younger than 35 in good health. Some clones in this sample may be carry-over from other donors' samples. This chain uses TRBV27 with TRBJ2-3; 10 bases match TRBD1. Sequenced material: naive CD8+ T cells from PBMCs. The CDR3 sequence: CASSTRTGGAADTQYF. In DNA, the CDR3 is TGTGCCAGCAGTACCCGGACAGGGGGAGCAGCAGATACGCAGTATTTT.